This T cell receptor beta chain was sequenced during a study of tumor and adjacent non-tumor tissue in lung cancer. TCRbeta libraries were built with three rounds of nested PCR, modified from ARM-PCR. TCRdb used MiXCR to reprocess the multiplex PCR reads, holding one entry per CDR3 protein. The table records about 100,000 distinct CDR3 sequences, roughly two thirds of them present only once. The template was RNA from unsorted bulk tissue. This non-tumor lung sample came from over 3 cm beyond the tumor edge. Newly diagnosed lung cancer patients had thoracic surgery in China, August–late 2014, without prior chemotherapy. Germline CDR1 reads SGHAT; CDR2 reads FQNNGV. CDR3 length equals 17 residues. As concerns this clonotype: One end of the junction does not line up with germline, which may come from a read error.

The rearrangement links TRBV11-2 to TRBJ1-2, with 10 bases fitting TRBD1. The sequence was obtained from a man aged 30 to 39 with non-small cell lung cancer. The sequenced sample was distant non-tumor lung tissue. CDR3 amino acids: CGSNIGQGDRKNYGYTF. The CDR3 DNA sequence: TGTGGCAGCAACATCGGACAGGGGGACCGAAAGAACTATGGCTACACCTTC.